The T cell receptor beta chain under discussion was sequenced for a study of T-cell memory formation after mild COVID-19. TCRdb re-called the 5' RACE reads through MiXCR, storing one row per CDR3 protein. The data show about 400,000 distinct CDR3 sequences, roughly 18% seen once. The receptor was derived from a man aged 18 to 30 who had mild COVID-19 (a few samples of this study predate the infection). Cell type and time point are not known. Material for sequencing was PBMCs or a T cell subset sorted from them (not recorded which).

In DNA form, the CDR3 reads TGTGCCAGCAGCGAGGGACAGGGGGGTTCACCCCTCCACTTT. It codes for CASSEGQGGSPLHF. The rearrangement links TRBV7-9 to TRBJ1-6; TRBD1 agrees at 11 bases. The CDR3 runs to 14 residues. The trim removed 5 bases at V and 9 bases at J, leaving 3 bases unmatched. Germline CDR1 is SEHNR and CDR2 is FQNEAQ (reference sequence).